Listed below are T cell receptor beta chains from one sample, sequenced in a study of radiotherapy plus CTLA-4 blockade in lung cancer. This table comes from immunoSEQ multiplex PCR, and its TCRdb copy is limited to in-frame clones, with some not included. This sample carries about 54,000 clones, 65% to 80% of them seen once, and the ten largest clones take 2.5% to 4%. Here the sequenced sample was peripheral blood, taken from a patient treated with radiotherapy plus ipilimumab. These receptors came from a human donor with non-small cell lung cancer who had a partial response to radiotherapy plus ipilimumab. Each CDR3 is given with its conserved first and last residue. The D gene is left open where the match is weak. Size tells how often a clone was seen (once, few, many) or the class of an expanded clone, and some rows leave it out.

CDR3: CASSIQGAEEEQYF
DNA: TGTGCCAGTAGTATACAGGGGGCTGAAGAGGAGCAGTACTTC
size: NA
J: TRBJ2-7
V: TRBV19
D: TRBD1

CDR3: CASSRTTSVSTGELFF
DNA: TGTGCCAGCAGCCGGACGACTAGCGTTAGCACCGGGGAGCTGTTTTTT
size: NA
J: TRBJ2-2
V: TRBV7-9
D: TRBD2

CDR3: CASSIVTGTGANVLTF
DNA: TGTGCCAGTAGTATCGTTACAGGGACTGGGGCCAACGTCCTGACTTTC
size: once
J: TRBJ2-6
V: TRBV19
D: NA

CDR3: CASSIMGQASEAFF
DNA: TGTGCCAGTAGTATAATGGGACAGGCCTCTGAAGCTTTCTTT
size: NA
J: TRBJ1-1
V: TRBV19
D: TRBD1

CDR3: CASSERGWAYEQYF
DNA: TGTGCCAGCAGTGAAAGGGGGTGGGCTTATGAGCAGTACTTC
size: few
J: TRBJ2-7
V: TRBV6-1
D: NA

CDR3: CASSLIDSNQPQHF
DNA: TGTGCCAGCAGTTTGATAGATAGCAATCAGCCCCAGCATTTT
size: NA
J: TRBJ1-5
V: TRBV28
D: NA

CDR3: CASRPAGWGLYEQYF
DNA: TGTGCCAGTCGACCAGCGGGGTGGGGTCTCTACGAGCAGTACTTC
size: NA
J: TRBJ2-7
V: TRBV27
D: TRBD2

CDR3: CATRGQGKETQYF
DNA: TGTGCCACTCGAGGGCAGGGGAAAGAGACCCAGTACTTC
size: NA
J: TRBJ2-5
V: TRBV7-2
D: NA

CDR3: CASSLGGAQGARLNEQFF
DNA: TGTGCCAGCAGCTTGGGGGGGGCACAGGGGGCGCGGTTGAATGAGCAGTTCTTC
size: once
J: TRBJ2-1
V: TRBV5-4
D: TRBD1

CDR3: CASLGQGAYEQYF
DNA: TGTGCCTCCCTAGGGCAGGGGGCCTACGAGCAGTACTTC
size: NA
J: TRBJ2-7
V: TRBV10-3
D: TRBD1

CDR3: CATSRYRVSNQPQHF
DNA: TGTGCCACCAGCAGGTACAGGGTGAGCAATCAGCCCCAGCATTTT
size: NA
J: TRBJ1-5
V: TRBV15
D: NA

CDR3: CASSLGGGQAETQYF
DNA: TGTGCCAGCAGCTTAGGCGGGGGCCAAGCGGAGACCCAGTACTTC
size: NA
J: TRBJ2-5
V: TRBV7-3
D: NA

CDR3: CASSSPDSYSPLHF
DNA: TGTGCCAGCAGTTCCCCGGACAGTTATTCACCCCTCCACTTT
size: once
J: TRBJ1-6
V: TRBV27
D: NA

CDR3: CASSMDNSQYF
DNA: TGTGCCAGTAGTATGGACAACTCACAGTACTTC
size: NA
J: TRBJ2-5
V: TRBV19
D: NA

CDR3: CASSLQAGGGQPQHF
DNA: TGTGCCAGCAGTTTACAGGCAGGGGGCGGCCAGCCCCAGCATTTT
size: NA
J: TRBJ1-5
V: TRBV27
D: TRBD1

CDR3: CASSLVSGGVGNEQFF
DNA: TGCGCCAGCAGCTTGGTAAGCGGGGGCGTCGGCAATGAGCAGTTCTTC
size: once
J: TRBJ2-1
V: TRBV5-1
D: TRBD2

CDR3: CASTTGTDNSPLHF
DNA: TGTGCTAGTACCACAGGGACAGATAATTCACCCCTCCACTTT
size: NA
J: TRBJ1-6
V: TRBV12-5
D: TRBD1

CDR3: CASSPGSTNEKLFF
DNA: TGTGCCAGCAGCCCGGGATCTACAAATGAAAAACTGTTTTTT
size: NA
J: TRBJ1-4
V: TRBV7-2
D: NA

CDR3: CASSPNPGQGAGTQYF
DNA: TGTGCCAGCAGCCCTAATCCGGGACAGGGGGCAGGTACGCAGTATTTT
size: NA
J: TRBJ2-3
V: TRBV7-2
D: TRBD1

CDR3: CASSLGRGQGAYYNEQYF
DNA: TGCGCCAGCAGCTTAGGACGGGGACAGGGGGCCTACTACAACGAGCAGTACTTC
size: NA
J: TRBJ2-7
V: TRBV5-1
D: TRBD1

CDR3: CASSTQGARPDTQYF
DNA: TGTGCCAGTAGTACACAGGGGGCGCGGCCCGATACGCAGTATTTT
size: NA
J: TRBJ2-3
V: TRBV19
D: TRBD1

CDR3: CASSLGQGRINEKLFF
DNA: TGCGCCAGCAGCTTGGGACAGGGGCGAATTAATGAAAAACTGTTTTTT
size: NA
J: TRBJ1-4
V: TRBV5-1
D: TRBD1

CDR3: CASSLSREGTQYF
DNA: TGTGCCAGCAGTTTAAGCAGGGAAGGGACCCAGTACTTC
size: NA
J: TRBJ2-5
V: TRBV28
D: NA

CDR3: CASSEVAYYGYTF
DNA: TGTGCCAGCAGTGAGGTAGCTTACTATGGCTACACCTTC
size: NA
J: TRBJ1-2
V: TRBV6-1
D: NA

CDR3: CSAERVQDTDTQYF
DNA: TGCAGCGCCGAGCGGGTGCAAGACACAGATACGCAGTATTTT
size: few
J: TRBJ2-3
V: TRBV29-1
D: NA

CDR3: CASGGGANTEAFF
DNA: TGTGCCAGCGGCGGGGGAGCGAACACTGAAGCTTTCTTT
size: NA
J: TRBJ1-1
V: TRBV27
D: NA

CDR3: CASRLERGDTQYF
DNA: TGCGCCAGCCGACTAGAGAGGGGTGATACGCAGTATTTT
size: NA
J: TRBJ2-3
V: TRBV5-1
D: NA

CDR3: CASSVDPGRSGNTIYF
DNA: TGTGCCAGCAGCGTAGACCCCGGGAGGTCTGGAAACACCATATATTTT
size: NA
J: TRBJ1-3
V: TRBV9
D: NA

CDR3: CASRIGNGGNSPLHF
DNA: TGCGCCAGCAGAATTGGCAACGGGGGAAATTCACCCCTCCACTTT
size: NA
J: TRBJ1-6
V: TRBV5-1
D: NA

CDR3: CASSLRQGLSGNTIYF
DNA: TGTGCCAGCTCACTTAGACAGGGACTCTCTGGAAACACCATATATTTT
size: NA
J: TRBJ1-3
V: TRBV18
D: TRBD1

CDR3: CASSLETGVGSNQPQHF
DNA: TGTGCCAGCAGTTTAGAGACAGGGGTCGGGAGCAATCAGCCCCAGCATTTT
size: NA
J: TRBJ1-5
V: TRBV28
D: TRBD1

CDR3: CASSQEGASGGNIQYF
DNA: TGTGCCAGCAGCCAAGAGGGAGCTAGCGGGGGGAACATTCAGTACTTC
size: once
J: TRBJ2-4
V: TRBV7-9
D: TRBD2

CDR3: CATSRRTGGVSGANVLTF
DNA: TGTGCCACCAGCAGAAGGACAGGGGGTGTCTCTGGGGCCAACGTCCTGACTTTC
size: NA
J: TRBJ2-6
V: TRBV15
D: TRBD1

CDR3: CASSEAPGLGTQYF
DNA: TGTGCCAGCAGTGAAGCTCCGGGACTAGGGACCCAGTACTTC
size: NA
J: TRBJ2-5
V: TRBV6-1
D: TRBD2

CDR3: CASSLTQGYNNEQFF
DNA: TGCGCCAGCAGCTTGACACAGGGGTATAACAATGAGCAGTTCTTC
size: NA
J: TRBJ2-1
V: TRBV5-1
D: TRBD1

CDR3: CASKGLAFPLSQYF
DNA: TGTGCCAGCAAGGGACTAGCTTTCCCCTTGTCGCAGTATTTT
size: NA
J: TRBJ2-3
V: TRBV7-8
D: TRBD2

CDR3: CASSERTGANTEAFF
DNA: TGTGCCAGCAGTGAGAGGACAGGAGCGAACACTGAAGCTTTCTTT
size: NA
J: TRBJ1-1
V: TRBV6-1
D: TRBD1

CDR3: CASRRTGVGNQPQHF
DNA: TGTGCCAGCAGGAGGACAGGGGTTGGCAATCAGCCCCAGCATTTT
size: NA
J: TRBJ1-5
V: TRBV6-1
D: TRBD1

CDR3: CASSTCGGSSYNEQFF
DNA: TGCGCCAGCAGTACCTGCGGGGGGAGCTCCTACAATGAGCAGTTCTTC
size: NA
J: TRBJ2-1
V: TRBV23-1
D: TRBD2

CDR3: CASSPPSRAIRNTEAFF
DNA: TGTGCCAGCTCACCACCCAGCAGGGCCATCCGCAACACTGAAGCTTTCTTT
size: once
J: TRBJ1-1
V: TRBV18
D: NA

CDR3: CASNNRDTNTGELFF
DNA: TGTGCCAGCAACAACCGGGACACCAACACCGGGGAGCTGTTTTTT
size: NA
J: TRBJ2-2
V: TRBV6-5
D: NA

CDR3: CASSLEGTYNQPQHF
DNA: TGTGCCAGCAGCTTAGAGGGGACTTATAATCAGCCCCAGCATTTT
size: NA
J: TRBJ1-5
V: TRBV11-2
D: NA

CDR3: CASKKRQNTEAFF
DNA: TGTGCCAGCAAAAAACGACAGAACACTGAAGCTTTCTTT
size: NA
J: TRBJ1-1
V: TRBV7-2
D: NA

CDR3: CASSEAGGGETQYF
DNA: TGTGCCAGCAGTGAGGCGGGGGGTGGAGAGACCCAGTACTTC
size: NA
J: TRBJ2-5
V: TRBV2
D: TRBD2